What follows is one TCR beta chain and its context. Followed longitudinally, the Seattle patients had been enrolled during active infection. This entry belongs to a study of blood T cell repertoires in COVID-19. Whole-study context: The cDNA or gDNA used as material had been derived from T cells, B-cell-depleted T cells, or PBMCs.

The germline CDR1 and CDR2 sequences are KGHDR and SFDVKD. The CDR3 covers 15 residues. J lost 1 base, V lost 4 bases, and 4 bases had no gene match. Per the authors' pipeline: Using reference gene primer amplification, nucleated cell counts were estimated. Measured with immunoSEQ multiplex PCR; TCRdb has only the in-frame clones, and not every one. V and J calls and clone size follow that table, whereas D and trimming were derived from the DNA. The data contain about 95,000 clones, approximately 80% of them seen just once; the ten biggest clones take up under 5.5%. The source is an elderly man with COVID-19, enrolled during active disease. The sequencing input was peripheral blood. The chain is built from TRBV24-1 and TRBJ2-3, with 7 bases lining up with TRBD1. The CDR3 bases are TGTGCCACCAGTGACCCTGGACAGGGCACAGATACGCAGTATTTT. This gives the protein CATSDPGQGTDTQYF.